This T cell receptor (beta chain) is from a study of Ad26.COV2.S vaccination and SARS-CoV-2 variants. About the research overall: Enrolled in COV1001, the donor was in the Ad26.COV2.S trial arm, which received the vaccine. Into the muscle, Ad26.COV2.S was dosed once or twice, 56 days apart.

Study conclusions and caveats: Breadth measured for non-spike TCRs was similar across vaccine and placebo recipients. Reportedly, spike-specific CD8+ and CD4+ T cell responses achieved substantial breadth once vaccination had taken place.

Regarding treatment: 19 received Ad26.COV2.S at low or high dose, single or two shots; a few received placebo; per-sample allocation not given. The samples date from day 63 after the first vaccine or placebo injection. Assay used: immunoSEQ multiplex PCR; TCRdb lists only in-frame clones, some missing. The sample records approximately 420,000 clones, roughly 88% being singletons. Looked up from germline, CDR1 is SGHAT and CDR2 is FQNNGV. The CDR3 contains 13 residues. Trimming cost V 1 base and J 6 bases, with 6 bases left between them. Note on this clone: Its matching antigen is unknown.

The TCR comes from a person between 18 and 65 years old who received the Ad26.COV2.S COVID-19 vaccine or a placebo. This rearrangement joins TRBV11-2 to TRBJ2-2, with unresolved D. The sequencing here drew on peripheral blood, taken in a trial of Ad26.COV2.S vaccine versus placebo. CDR3 sequence (DNA): TGTGCCAGCAGCTTAGTAGTAGCCGGGGAGCTGTTTTTT. It encodes CASSLVVAGELFF.